Listed here are 22 T cell receptor beta chains from one sample, sequenced in a study of regulatory T cells in long-lasting Graves disease (dated by TCRdb to about 2021). The library was built by means of multiplex PCR. For sequencing, an Illumina HiSeq 4000 was employed. iRepertoire HTBI primers and Arm-PCR amplification of CDR3 regions were used to construct TCR beta libraries. The raw public data were reprocessed by TCRdb itself: fastp quality trimming at Q25, MiXCR clonotype calling, in-frame beta chains only. A single entry per CDR3 protein holds the most common genes and DNA from its merged rows. Within this sample are some 420,000 distinct CDR3 sequences, with less than 25% of them counted one time only. In total, the top ten clones hold under 15% of the sample. The sample's time point label, in plain terms: persistent/refractory GD, antithyroid drugs over 5 years with positive TRAb. For both TCR sequencing and RNA sequencing, RNA was extracted from PBMCs in TRIzol.

The material sequenced was peripheral blood mononuclear cells (PBMCs), taken when the disease was refractory, from a patient treated with antithyroid drugs. The source is a female donor with Graves disease.

At least ten counts were recorded for this clonotype. V gene TRBV19 combines with J gene TRBJ1-2, with unresolved D. The ends were cut back, 3 bases at V and 8 bases at J, with 7 bases in the middle. Germline V gene data show CDR1 as LNHDA and CDR2 as SQIVND (reference sequence). This CDR3 contains 11 residues. The CDR3 DNA reads TGTGCCAGTAGTATTGGGAGCGGCTACACCTTC. Translated: CASSIGSGYTF.

With respect to this clonotype: One base away lies a much larger clone, so this may be a sequencing read error. The chain combines TRBV10-3 with TRBJ2-7; D remains unclear. CDR1 is ENHRY, CDR2 SYGVKD, per germline. The CDR3 runs 13 residues. The CDR3 coding sequence is TGTGCCATCAGTGAGTCGGCGATATACGAGCAGTGCTTC. It specifies CAISESAIYEQCF.

Details on this clonotype: Since a much larger clone is just one base distant, this may be a read error. The V call is TRBV7-2, the J call TRBJ1-2; no firm D call. Germline V gives CDR1 SGHTA, CDR2 FQGNSA. Trimming removed 1 base from V and 0 bases from J, with 6 bases in between. The CDR3 covers 14 residues. CDR3: CASSLDGANYGYTF. The CDR3, as DNA: TGTGCCAGCAGCTTAGACGGGGCTAACTATGGCTACACCTTC. The full variable domain, rest sourced from reference TRBV7-2 and TRBJ1-2, is GAGVSQSPSNKVTEKGKDVELRCDPISGHTALYWYRQSLGQGLEFLIYFQGNSAPDKSGLPSDRFSAERTGGSVSTLTIQRTQQEDSAVYLCASSLDGANYGYTFGSGTRLTVV.

This chain joins TRBV5-1 and TRBJ2-7; D tentatively reads TRBD1 or TRBD2 (5 bases each). The V gene lost 3 bases and the J gene lost 4 bases, with 17 bases spanning the gap. This CDR3 region has 15 residues. CDR1 and CDR2 (germline): SGHRS, YFSETQ. CDR3 sequence reads: CASSSGRTIPYEQYF. DNA for the CDR3: TGCGCCAGCAGCTCGGGACGGACCATCCCATACGAGCAGTACTTC.

This clonotype was seen ten or more times. The V and J genes are TRBV7-2 and TRBJ1-2; D is possibly TRBD1 (5 bases). V lost 4 bases to trimming and J lost 8 bases, with 11 bases between them. This CDR3 spans 12 amino acids. Looked up from germline, CDR1 is SGHTA and CDR2 is FQGNSA. In DNA, the CDR3 is TGTGCCAGCAGCTCCTCTGGGGACGGCTACACCTTC. This encodes CASSSSGDGYTF.

This clonotype was picked up many times. This chain links TRBV28 with TRBJ2-7; D is tentatively TRBD1 or TRBD2 (5 bases each). The CDR3 extends over 14 amino acids. Germline CDR1 and CDR2: MDHEN and SYDVKM. V shed 6 bases and J shed 0 bases, with 12 bases lying between them. The CDR3 DNA follows: TGTGCCAGCAGCCAGGGACCGGGCTCCTACGAGCAGTACTTC. Translation gives CASSQGPGSYEQYF.

This rearrangement joins TRBV3-1 to TRBJ2-1; 12 bases are shared with TRBD2. Germline CDR1 is LGHDT and CDR2 is YNNKEL (reference sequence). Germline trimming cut 4 bases from V and 6 bases from J; bases unmatched to any gene: 4. The CDR3 is made up of 15 amino acids. The CDR3 DNA sequence: TGTGCCAGCAGCCCAAGGACTAGCGGGGTCAATGAGCAGTTCTTC. Encoded protein: CASSPRTSGVNEQFF.

This rearrangement joins TRBV7-9 to TRBJ1-4; a possible D gene is TRBD1 (6 bases). The CDR3 runs 14 residues. Trimming left V 2 bases short and J 8 bases short, with 12 bases between. Germline loops: CDR1 SEHNR, CDR2 FQNEAQ (reference sequence). The CDR3 bases are TGTGCCAGCAGCTTATTCGCAGGGGAAGAAAAACTGTTTTTT. Its protein is CASSLFAGEEKLFF.

This clonotype was seen many times. The V call is TRBV12-3 or TRBV12-4, the J call TRBJ2-4; no clear D gene. This CDR3 is built from 11 residues. V was cut by 7 bases and J by 8 bases, with 9 bases left in between. In DNA, the CDR3 is TGTGCCAGCAAACTAACAGACATTCAGTACTTC. Translating it yields CASKLTDIQYF.

This clonotype was picked up a small number of times. V and J are TRBV7-3 and TRBJ2-5; 13 nucleotides agree with TRBD2. The CDR3 is 18 amino acids. With 4 bases clipped from V and 0 bases from J, the junction kept 8 bases outside the gene matches. Germline loops: CDR1 SGHTA, CDR2 FQGTGA. The CDR3 spells CASSSGTSGAPYQETQYF. DNA of the CDR3: TGTGCCAGCAGCTCCGGGACTAGCGGGGCCCCGTACCAAGAGACCCAGTACTTC.

Comment on this clonotype: Possible read error: a much larger clone is one base away. This rearrangement joins TRBV20-1 to TRBJ2-7; D may be TRBD1 or TRBD2 (6 bases each). V was shortened by 0 bases and J by 2 bases, with 14 bases between the two germline ends. Germline CDR1 DFQATT, CDR2 SNEGSKA (reference sequence). The CDR3 sequence is 15 residues long. DNA for the CDR3: TGCAGTGCTAGAGATCGAAGGGGGGTCCCCTACGAGCAGTACTTC. It specifies CSARDRRGVPYEQYF.

This clonotype was recorded many times. This sequence joins TRBV7-6 and TRBJ2-2; D is possibly TRBD1 (7 bases). Trimming removed 5 bases at V and 4 bases at J, with 14 bases between. Germline V gives CDR1 SGHVS, CDR2 FNYEAQ. CDR3 size: 15 residues. CDR3 sequence: CASSLRQGGTGELFF. As DNA, the CDR3 is TGTGCCAGCAGCCTCAGACAGGGAGGCACCGGGGAGCTGTTTTTT.

This clonotype has ten or more counts. The chain recombines TRBV28 with TRBJ2-2; weak D call: TRBD1 (6 bases). CDR1 MDHEN and CDR2 SYDVKM come from the germline V gene. CDR3 length: 15 amino acids. V gave up 4 bases and J gave up 5 bases, with 14 bases separating them. CDR3 protein: CASSSPQGRTGELFF. The CDR3 region has the DNA TGTGCCAGCAGTTCCCCGCAGGGGCGAACCGGGGAGCTGTTTTTT.

The chain is built from TRBV29-1 and TRBJ2-2; 7 bases align to TRBD1. The CDR3 has 13 amino acids. J lost 1 base, V lost 7 bases, and 3 bases had no gene match. Germline CDR1 SQVTM, CDR2 ANQGSEA. The CDR3 here is CSAGTENTGELFF. CDR3 sequence (DNA): TGCAGCGCAGGGACAGAGAACACCGGGGAGCTGTTTTTT.

This clonotype was found many times. The chain is built from TRBV29-1 and TRBJ1-1; D not certain. Looked up from germline, CDR1 is SQVTM and CDR2 is ANQGSEA. The V end was cut by 7 bases, the J end by 5 bases, with 20 bases between. The CDR3 is 14 amino acids. Here the CDR3 DNA reads TGCAGCGCCGCCGGCGGGCAGGAGTATACTGAAGCTTTCTTT. This codes for CSAAGGQEYTEAFF.

This clonotype has only a few counts. The chain links TRBV5-1 to TRBJ2-5; D remains unclear. Trimming took off 4 bases at V and 0 bases at J, with 10 bases between the two ends. This CDR3 spans 14 amino acids. CDR1 is SGHRS, CDR2 YFSETQ, per germline. The CDR3 sequence: CASSPPTNQETQYF. The CDR3 nucleotides are TGCGCCAGCAGCCCTCCTACTAACCAAGAGACCCAGTACTTC.

This clonotype was recorded many times. The chain joins TRBV6-1 to TRBJ2-7, with unresolved D. Germline V gene sequence: CDR1 MNHNS, CDR2 SASEGT. The germline V and J ends were trimmed by 4 bases and 4 bases, with 11 bases remaining between them. The CDR3 sequence is 13 residues long. The CDR3 protein is CASSAGSLYEQYF. The CDR3 nucleotides are TGTGCCAGCAGTGCGGGCAGCCTATACGAGCAGTACTTC.

This clonotype has at least ten counts. The chain uses TRBV6-1 and TRBJ1-2; TRBD1 matches at 9 bases. CDR3 size: 13 residues. V trimming: 11 bases; J trimming: 8 bases; junction bases outside the gene matches: 12. Germline V gives CDR1 MNHNS, CDR2 SASEGT. The CDR3 region has the DNA TGTGCCCTTCGTCGGGGACAGGGATACGGCTACACCTTC. Its translation: CALRRGQGYGYTF.

The rearrangement links TRBV19 to TRBJ1-5; D gene ambiguous. V lost 3 bases and J lost 0, with 15 bases in between. Germline CDR1 is LNHDA and CDR2 is SQIVND (reference sequence). This CDR3 spans 17 amino acids. The DNA of the CDR3 is TGTGCCAGTAGTATTATTGGTGGGCAGGATAGCAATCAGCCCCAGCATTTT. This sequence encodes CASSIIGGQDSNQPQHF. Full variable domain (rest looked up from reference TRBV19 and TRBJ1-5): DGGITQSPKYLFRKEGQNVTLSCEQNLNHDAMYWYRQDPGQGLRLIYYSQIVNDFQKGDIAEGYSVSREKKESFPLTVTSAQKNPTAFYLCASSIIGGQDSNQPQHFGDGTRLSIL.

V and J are TRBV11-2 and TRBJ2-7, with D perhaps matching TRBD1 or TRBD2 (6 bases each). Trimming shortened V by 0 bases and J by 5 bases, and 20 bases separated the two germline ends. This CDR3 is built from 17 residues. CDR1 SGHAT and CDR2 FQNNGV come from the germline V gene. The CDR3 spells CASSLDRRRGAYDEQYF. In DNA form, the CDR3 reads TGTGCCAGCAGCTTAGATCGAAGAAGGGGGGCGTACGACGAGCAGTACTTC. The whole variable domain, filled in from reference TRBV11-2 and TRBJ2-7, reads EAGVAQSPRYKIIEKRQSVAFWCNPISGHATLYWYQQILGQGPKLLIQFQNNGVVDDSQLPKDRFSAERLKGVDSTLKIQPAKLEDSAVYLCASSLDRRRGAYDEQYFGPGTRLTVT.

As concerns this clonotype: A much larger clonotype is one base distant, so this may be a read error. This chain links TRBV20-1 with TRBJ2-5, with D hard to call. Germline V gene data show CDR1 as DFQATT and CDR2 as SNEGSKA (reference sequence). The length of the CDR3 is 15 residues. The CDR3 nucleotides read TGCAGTGCTAGTACTGGCTGGCTGAGCCAAGAGGCCCAGTACTTC. Translation gives CSASTGWLSQEAQYF.

This clonotype appeared many times. The chain is built from TRBV6-1 and TRBJ1-6; perhaps TRBD1 as D (6 bases). Germline loops: CDR1 MNHNS, CDR2 SASEGT. Trimming stripped 5 bases from V and 9 bases from J, with 14 bases between. The CDR3 consists of 14 residues. The CDR3 here is CASSNRQETSPLHF. The DNA for the CDR3 is TGTGCCAGCAGTAATCGACAGGAAACTTCACCCCTCCACTTT.